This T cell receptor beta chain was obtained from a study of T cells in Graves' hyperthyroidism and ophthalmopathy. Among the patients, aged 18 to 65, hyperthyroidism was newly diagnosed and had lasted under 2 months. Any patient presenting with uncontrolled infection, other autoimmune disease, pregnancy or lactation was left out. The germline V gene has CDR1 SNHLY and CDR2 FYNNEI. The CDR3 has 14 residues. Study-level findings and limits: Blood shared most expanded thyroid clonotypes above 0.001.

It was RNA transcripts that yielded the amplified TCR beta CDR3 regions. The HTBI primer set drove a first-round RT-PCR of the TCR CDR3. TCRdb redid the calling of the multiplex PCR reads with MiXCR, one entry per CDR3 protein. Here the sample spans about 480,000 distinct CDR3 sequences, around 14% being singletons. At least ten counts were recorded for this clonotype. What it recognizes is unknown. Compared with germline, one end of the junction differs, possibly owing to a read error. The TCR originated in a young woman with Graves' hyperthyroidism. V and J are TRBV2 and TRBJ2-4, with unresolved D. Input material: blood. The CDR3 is CASSEVLAKNIQYF. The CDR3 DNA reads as TGTGCCAGCAGCGAAGTACTAGCCAAAAACATTCAGTACTTC. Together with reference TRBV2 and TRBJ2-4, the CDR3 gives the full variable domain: EPEVTQTPSHQVTQMGQEVILRCVPISNHLYFYWYRQILGQKVEFLVSFYNNEISEKSEIFDDQFSVERPDGSNFTLKIRSTKLEDSAMYFCASSEVLAKNIQYFGAGTRLSVL.